Below are 28 T cell receptor beta chains sequenced from a single sample in a study of T cell responses to AZD1222 COVID-19 vaccine. Data came from immunoSEQ multiplex PCR; TCRdb stores just in-frame clones and leaves some out. The sample has tens of thousands of clones, nearly 85% seen once. The material sequenced was peripheral blood, taken on day 0 of AZD1222 vaccination. The receptor source for this set is an adult in good health.

The CDR3 nucleotides are TGTGCCAGCAGCTCTATGTCTAGCGGGAGAGTAAACACCGGGGAGCTGTTTTTT. Translating gives CASSSMSSGRVNTGELFF. This rearrangement joins TRBV7-2 to TRBJ2-2; 10 bases fit TRBD2. The CDR3 is made up of 18 amino acids. With V trimmed by 4 bases and J by 2 bases, 10 bases remained unmatched. Germline loops: CDR1 SGHTA, CDR2 FQGNSA.

V is TRBV7-9 and J is TRBJ2-1, with no clear D. The CDR3 contains 12 residues. Trimming removed 3 bases from V and 3 bases from J, with 3 bases in between. In germline, CDR1 is SEHNR, CDR2 FQNEAQ (reference sequence). The CDR3 loop reads CASSFSYNEQFF. The CDR3 bases are TGTGCCAGCAGCTTCAGCTACAATGAGCAGTTCTTC. Supplemented by reference TRBV7-9 and TRBJ2-1, the full variable domain reads DTGVSQNPRHKITKRGQNVTFRCDPISEHNRLYWYRQTLGQGPEFLTYFQNEAQLEKSRLLSDRFSAERPKGSFSTLEIQRTEQGDSAMYLCASSFSYNEQFFGPGTRLTVL.

This chain joins TRBV30 and TRBJ1-1; D is perhaps TRBD1 (6 bases). Germline loops: CDR1 GTSNPN, CDR2 SVGIG (reference sequence). CDR3 length equals 11 residues. V was trimmed by 5 bases and J by 4 bases, leaving 8 bases between them. Written as DNA, the CDR3 is TGTGCCTGGCAACAGGGCACTGAAGCTTTCTTT. This gives the protein CAWQQGTEAFF.

This clone was counted between two and nine times. This chain connects TRBV5-4 to TRBJ2-1; a possible D gene is TRBD2 (5 bases). The CDR3 loop spans 15 amino acids. The V gene lost 0 bases and the J gene lost 3 bases, with 10 bases spanning the gap. Germline V gene sequence: CDR1 SGHNT, CDR2 YYREEE (reference sequence). The CDR3 sequence is CASSLVGAHYNEQFF. CDR3 DNA sequence: TGTGCCAGCAGCTTGGTGGGAGCGCACTACAATGAGCAGTTCTTC.

This clone was seen a few times. J is TRBJ2-2 and V is TRBV27; D is possibly TRBD1 (5 bases). The V end lost 3 bases, the J end lost 0 bases, and 8 bases lay between the germline ends. The CDR3 is made up of 15 amino acids. CDR1 and CDR2 (germline): MNHEY, SMNVEV (reference sequence). The CDR3 region has the DNA TGTGCCAGCAGTTTTTTAGGGGCGAACACCGGGGAGCTGTTTTTT. Encoded protein: CASSFLGANTGELFF.

CDR3 in amino acids: CASSPTNSLYEQYF. For the CDR3, the DNA is TGTGCCAGCTCACCAACCAACAGCCTCTACGAGCAGTACTTC. This rearrangement joins TRBV18 to TRBJ2-7, with D unclear. Trimming took off 2 bases at V and 3 bases at J, with 11 bases between the two ends. Germline CDR1 reads KGHSH; CDR2 reads LQKENI. The CDR3 is 14 amino acids.

This chain uses TRBV30 with TRBJ1-5; D may be TRBD1 (5 bases). The CDR3 contains 13 residues. V was pared by 4 bases and J by 5 bases, with 12 bases between. The germline V gene encodes CDR1 GTSNPN and CDR2 SVGIG (reference sequence). CDR3 residues: CAWNRDFYQPQHF. Here the CDR3 DNA reads TGTGCCTGGAACCGGGACTTCTATCAGCCCCAGCATTTT.

The chain uses TRBV24-1 and TRBJ2-2; 8 positions match TRBD2. V lost 0 bases and J lost 6; bases outside the gene matches: 2. The CDR3 extends over 15 amino acids. Germline CDR1 is KGHDR and CDR2 is SFDVKD. The CDR3 sequence: CATSDLIAGPGELFF. For the CDR3, the DNA is TGTGCCACCAGTGATTTGATAGCGGGGCCCGGGGAGCTGTTTTTT.

The rearrangement joins TRBV6-5 to TRBJ2-7; maybe TRBD2 (6 bases). V was clipped by 6 bases and J by 2 bases, with 17 bases between them. CDR1 and CDR2 from the germline V gene are MNHEY and SVGAGI. This CDR3 comprises 15 residues. The CDR3 sequence is CASRARDSGTYEQYF. The CDR3 DNA reads as TGTGCCAGCAGAGCCCGGGACTCCGGCACCTACGAGCAGTACTTC.

This clone was found once. The chain couples TRBV30 to TRBJ1-6; the D is unclear. This CDR3 is built from 14 residues. Trimming removed 0 bases from V and 6 bases from J, with 9 bases in between. Germline V CDR1 and CDR2: GTSNPN, SVGIG (reference sequence). DNA of the CDR3: TGTGCCTGGAGTGTTGGAGAAACTAATTCACCCCTCCACTTT. Translating it yields CAWSVGETNSPLHF. The whole variable domain, filled in from reference TRBV30 and TRBJ1-6, reads SQTIHQWPATLVQPVGSPLSLECTVEGTSNPNLYWYRQAAGRGLQLLFYSVGIGQISSEVPQNLSASRPQDRQFILSSKKLLLSDSGFYLCAWSVGETNSPLHFGNGTRLTVT.

The CDR3 DNA reads as TGTGCCAGCAGCTTAGAGGGGGGCAATCAGCCCCAGCATTTT. This translates into CASSLEGGNQPQHF. The J gene is TRBJ1-5, the V gene TRBV11-2; D might be TRBD1 (5 bases). Germline V gene lookup returns CDR1 SGHAT and CDR2 FQNNGV. The ends were cut back, 0 bases at V and 2 bases at J, with 5 bases in the middle. There are 14 residues in the CDR3.

CDR3: CASSPLDTISYEQYF. The CDR3 DNA reads as TGTGCCAGCTCACCGCTAGACACAATCTCCTACGAGCAGTACTTC. The chain links TRBV18 to TRBJ2-7, with D unresolved. V lost 3 bases and J lost 0, with 12 bases in between. This CDR3 has 15 residues. Germline V CDR1 and CDR2: KGHSH, LQKENI.

This clone was seen a handful of times. The chain employs TRBV29-1 and TRBJ1-2, with no clear D. The CDR3 sequence is 10 residues long. V lost 4 bases to trimming and J lost 6 bases, with 6 bases between them. Germline lookup yields CDR1 SQVTM and CDR2 ANQGSEA. CDR3 DNA: TGCAGCGTTGGGGGTGATGGCTACACCTTC. Protein sequence: CSVGGDGYTF.

This chain joins TRBV14 and TRBJ2-3; D remains unclear. Trimming cost V 0 bases and J 0 bases, with 7 bases left between them. The CDR3 loop spans 15 amino acids. Germline assignment: CDR1 SGHDN and CDR2 FVKESK. In DNA form, the CDR3 reads TGTGCCAGCAGCCAAGAAGGCCTCAGCACAGATACGCAGTATTTT. As protein: CASSQEGLSTDTQYF.

Here the CDR3 reads CSVGRTGTTDTQYF. The CDR3 nucleotides read TGCAGCGTTGGTAGGACAGGGACCACAGATACGCAGTATTTT. V usage is TRBV29-1 and J usage is TRBJ2-3; TRBD1 matches at 8 bases. Germline assignment: CDR1 SQVTM and CDR2 ANQGSEA. This CDR3 is 14 amino acids long. The junction had 5 bases not matched to a gene; V was cut back by 4 bases and J by 2 bases.

The genes are TRBV5-4 and TRBJ1-1, with no clear D. This CDR3 region has 13 residues. In germline, CDR1 is SGHNT, CDR2 YYREEE (reference sequence). V was cut by 2 bases and J by 1 base, with 6 bases left in between. CDR3 in amino acids: CASSFGANTEAFF. The CDR3 nucleotides read TGTGCCAGCAGCTTTGGAGCGAACACTGAAGCTTTCTTT. The full variable domain, rest sourced from reference TRBV5-4 and TRBJ1-1, is ETGVTQSPTHLIKTRGQQVTLRCSSQSGHNTVSWYQQALGQGPQFIFQYYREEENGRGNFPPRFSGLQFPNYSSELNVNALELDDSALYLCASSFGANTEAFFGQGTRLTVV.

The chain uses TRBV5-5 and TRBJ2-3; a weak D match, TRBD2 (6 bases). Looked up from germline, CDR1 is SGHKS and CDR2 is YYEKEE (reference sequence). This CDR3 region has 16 residues. The V end lost 1 base, the J end lost 3 bases, and 15 bases lay between the germline ends. This CDR3 is CASSLFSGRGTDTQYF. Written as DNA, the CDR3 is TGTGCCAGCAGCTTGTTTTCGGGTCGGGGGACAGATACGCAGTATTTT.

The chain recombines TRBV12-3 or TRBV12-4 with TRBJ1-1; maybe TRBD1 (5 bases). The CDR3 contains 12 residues. The V gene lost 11 bases and the J gene lost 4 bases, with 14 bases spanning the gap. This chain's CDR3 is CAGDSLGTEAFF. The CDR3 DNA sequence: TGTGCCGGCGACAGCCTGGGCACTGAAGCTTTCTTT.

The J gene is TRBJ2-1, the V gene TRBV4-3; 8 bases match TRBD2. J was trimmed by 4 bases and V by 2 bases; bases with no gene match: 4. Germline V gene sequence: CDR1 LGHNA, CDR2 YSLEER. This CDR3 comprises 15 residues. CDR3 region: CASSQILAVYNEQFF. The DNA for the CDR3 is TGCGCCAGCAGCCAAATACTAGCGGTTTACAATGAGCAGTTCTTC.

This sequence joins TRBV27 and TRBJ2-7; D is uncertain. V was clipped by 3 bases and J by 0 bases, with 9 bases between them. The CDR3 is made up of 14 amino acids. Germline lookup yields CDR1 MNHEY and CDR2 SMNVEV (reference sequence). The CDR3 sequence: CASSFRRSSYEQYF. The CDR3 coding sequence is TGTGCCAGCAGTTTTCGGCGCAGCTCCTACGAGCAGTACTTC.

This clone was observed a few times. The chain combines TRBV4-1 with TRBJ1-1, with 8 positions matching TRBD1. J was trimmed by 1 base and V by 4 bases; bases with no gene match: 5. This CDR3 comprises 15 residues. Germline values: CDR1 MGHRA, CDR2 YSYEKL. CDR3 residues: CASSPLDRANTEAFF. Written as DNA, the CDR3 is TGCGCCAGCAGCCCCCTGGACAGGGCGAACACTGAAGCTTTCTTT.

This chain joins TRBV6-1 and TRBJ1-5; D is uncertain. Per the germline V gene, CDR1 is MNHNS and CDR2 is SASEGT. V lost 4 bases to trimming and J lost 0 bases, with 10 bases between them. This CDR3 spans 15 amino acids. CDR3 nucleotides: TGTGCCAGCAGTGGCGACCCCTTTAGCAATCAGCCCCAGCATTTT. Protein: CASSGDPFSNQPQHF.

This clone was detected once. Other DNA sequences in this specimen translate into the identical CDR3. The chain has TRBV6-1 and TRBJ1-6, with a weak D call TRBD1 (6 bases). Germline-derived CDR1 and CDR2 are MNHNS and SASEGT. CDR3 size: 15 residues. The ends were cut back, 0 bases at V and 7 bases at J, with 10 bases in the middle. The CDR3 loop is CASSEAGQGNSPLHF. CDR3 DNA: TGTGCCAGCAGTGAAGCAGGGCAGGGGAATTCACCCCTCCACTTT.

The chain couples TRBV18 to TRBJ2-1, with D possibly matching TRBD2 (6 bases). The germline CDR1 and CDR2 sequences are KGHSH and LQKENI. The CDR3 is made up of 13 amino acids. With 6 bases removed from V and 7 bases from J, the gap between germline ends came to 13 bases. CDR3 residues: CASSPWAGNEQFF. The CDR3 nucleotides read TGTGCCAGCTCTCCGTGGGCGGGGAATGAGCAGTTCTTC.

V gene TRBV5-8 combines with J gene TRBJ2-1; D is ambiguous. V lost 0 bases to trimming and J lost 4 bases, with 8 bases between them. There are 14 residues in the CDR3. Germline V gene data show CDR1 as SGHTS and CDR2 as YDEGEE. The CDR3 region has the DNA TGTGCCAGCAGCTTGGGGACGGCATACAATGAGCAGTTCTTC. Protein product: CASSLGTAYNEQFF.

This clone was detected only a few times. The chain combines TRBV13 with TRBJ2-7; 11 bases are a match to TRBD1. Germline-derived CDR1 and CDR2 are PRHDT and FYEKMQ (reference sequence). This CDR3 has 17 amino acids. V was pared by 0 bases and J by 6 bases, with 10 bases of the junction left unmatched. The CDR3 here is CASSLGFFGQGAVEQYF. The DNA for the CDR3 is TGTGCCAGCAGCTTAGGGTTTTTCGGACAGGGGGCTGTCGAGCAGTACTTC.

V is TRBV7-2 and J is TRBJ2-5; TRBD2 aligns across 8 bases. CDR3 length: 14 amino acids. Unmatched junction bases numbered 12, after V lost 6 bases and J lost 9 bases. CDR1 is SGHTA, CDR2 FQGNSA, per germline. The chain's CDR3 is CASRPTSGAVAQYF. The CDR3, as DNA: TGTGCCAGCAGGCCAACTAGCGGTGCGGTGGCCCAGTACTTC.

The count of this clone is one. The rearrangement uses TRBV20-1 and TRBJ2-5, with D hard to call. With 3 bases removed from V and 0 bases from J, the gap between germline ends came to 17 bases. Germline V lookup: CDR1 DFQATT, CDR2 SNEGSKA (reference sequence). The CDR3 is 16 residues long. In DNA, the CDR3 is TGCAGTGCTAGTAGTCCGAGAGGCAAGGACCAAGAGACCCAGTACTTC. Translated, it gives CSASSPRGKDQETQYF.